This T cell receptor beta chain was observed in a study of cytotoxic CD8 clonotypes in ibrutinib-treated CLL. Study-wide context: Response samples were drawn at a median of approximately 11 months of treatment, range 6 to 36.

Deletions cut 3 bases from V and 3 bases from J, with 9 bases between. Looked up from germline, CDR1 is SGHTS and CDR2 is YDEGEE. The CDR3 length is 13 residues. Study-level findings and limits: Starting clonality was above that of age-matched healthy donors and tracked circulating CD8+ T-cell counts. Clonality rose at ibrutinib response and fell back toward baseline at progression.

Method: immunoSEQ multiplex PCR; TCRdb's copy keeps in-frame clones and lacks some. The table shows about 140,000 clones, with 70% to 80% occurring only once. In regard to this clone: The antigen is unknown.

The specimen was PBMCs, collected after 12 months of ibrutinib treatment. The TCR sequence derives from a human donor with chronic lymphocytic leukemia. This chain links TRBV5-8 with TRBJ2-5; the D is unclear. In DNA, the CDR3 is TGTGCCAGCAGCTCCGGGTCCAAAGAGACCCAGTACTTC. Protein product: CASSSGSKETQYF.